The 26 T cell receptor beta chains presented below share a single source sample, sequenced in a study of cytomegalovirus exposure and HLA in healthy donors. The PCR made use of 60 Vbeta and 13 Jbeta primers. The repertoire was sequenced with immunoSEQ multiplex PCR; TCRdb's copy has only in-frame clones and lacks some. The sample has some 110,000 clones, roughly four fifths seen once. Sequencing was performed on PBMCs. The receptors were sampled from a man aged 25-45 years in good health and CMV-seropositive.

The chain links TRBV2 to TRBJ2-5, with 8 nucleotides matching TRBD2. The trim removed 9 bases at V and 0 bases at J, leaving 3 bases unmatched. Germline V CDR1 and CDR2: SNHLY, FYNNEI. The CDR3 consists of 13 residues. The CDR3 nucleotides are TGTGCCAGAGCGGGGGAGTACCAAGAGACCCAGTACTTC. Protein product: CARAGEYQETQYF.

This chain connects TRBV7-9 to TRBJ2-3; the match to TRBD2 covers 7 bases. The CDR3 has 14 amino acids. Losses at the gene ends were 4 bases for V and 6 bases for J; bases not matched to a gene: 7. Germline V gene data show CDR1 as SEHNR and CDR2 as FQNEAQ (reference sequence). The DNA of the CDR3 is TGTGCCAGCAGCTGGGGCGGGAGTACCGATACGCAGTATTTT. Protein: CASSWGGSTDTQYF.

CDR3 DNA: TGTGCCAGCAGTGAAGAATCGGGACTAGTTGAGCAGTTCTTC. Its protein product is CASSEESGLVEQFF. V is TRBV2 and J is TRBJ2-1, with 8 bases matching TRBD2. Germline assignment: CDR1 SNHLY and CDR2 FYNNEI. The CDR3 totals 14 residues. V lost 1 base to trimming and J lost 9 bases; unmatched junction nucleotides: 5.

This chain connects TRBV6-1 to TRBJ2-7; D may be TRBD2 (6 bases). This CDR3 is built from 15 residues. The germline V gene encodes CDR1 MNHNS and CDR2 SASEGT. V was shortened by 3 bases and J by 3 bases, with 15 bases between the two germline ends. DNA for the CDR3: TGTGCCAGCAGTGAGGCAGCGGGTCAGCACTACGAGCAGTACGTC. It specifies CASSEAAGQHYEQYV.

The V call is TRBV5-1, the J call TRBJ2-7; D is possibly TRBD1 (5 bases). From germline, CDR1 is SGHRS and CDR2 YFSETQ. Trimming removed 2 bases at V and 4 bases at J, with 28 bases between. The CDR3 extends over 19 amino acids. CDR3 region: CASSFRTSLSQGDDYEQYF. In DNA form, the CDR3 reads TGCGCCAGCAGCTTCCGAACCTCCTTATCCCAGGGCGATGATTACGAGCAGTACTTC.

V usage is TRBV13 and J usage is TRBJ2-7; possibly TRBD1 for D (6 bases). Germline values: CDR1 PRHDT, CDR2 FYEKMQ (reference sequence). This CDR3 has 14 residues. V lost 6 bases and J lost 5, with 17 bases in between. CDR3: CASSSRTARDEQYF. The CDR3 region has the DNA TGTGCCAGCAGTTCCAGGACAGCCCGGGACGAGCAGTACTTC.

As to this clone: The junction does not match germline at one end; this may be a read error. J is TRBJ1-5 and V is TRBV7-9; TRBD1 agrees at 10 bases. This CDR3 spans 17 amino acids. Germline loops: CDR1 SEHNR, CDR2 FQNEAQ (reference sequence). The CDR3 is CSSSLLGGTGVNQPQHF. The CDR3, as DNA: TGTTCCAGCAGCTTATTGGGGGGGACAGGGGTCAATCAGCCCCAGCATTTT.

The J gene is TRBJ1-2, the V gene TRBV18; 8 positions agree with TRBD1. The CDR3 is 13 amino acids. J lost 4 bases, V lost 6 bases, and 4 bases had no gene match. CDR1 is KGHSH, CDR2 LQKENI, per germline. This CDR3 is CASSGQGFYGYTF. The CDR3 bases are TGTGCCAGCTCCGGACAGGGCTTCTATGGCTACACCTTC.

The chain recombines TRBV14 with TRBJ1-2, with 7 bases identical to TRBD1. From germline, CDR1 is SGHDN and CDR2 FVKESK. This CDR3 has 17 amino acids. With 1 base clipped from V and 3 bases from J, the junction kept 11 bases outside the gene matches. The CDR3 region has the DNA TGTGCCAGCAGCCAAGGGAGAGGGGGCGATGACGACTATGGCTACACCTTC. Protein sequence: CASSQGRGGDDDYGYTF.

The chain joins TRBV15 to TRBJ2-3; TRBD1 aligns across 11 bases. Germline CDR1 reads LNHNV; CDR2 reads YYDKDF (reference sequence). V dropped 2 bases and J dropped 5; count of bases not matched to a gene: 6. This CDR3 comprises 16 residues. The chain's CDR3 is CATSRSLGQGEDTQYF. CDR3 bases: TGTGCCACCAGCAGAAGTTTGGGACAGGGGGAAGATACGCAGTATTTT. The whole variable domain, filled in from reference TRBV15 and TRBJ2-3, reads DAMVIQNPRYQVTQFGKPVTLSCSQTLNHNVMYWYQQKSSQAPKLLFHYYDKDFNNEADTPDNFQSRRPNTSFCFLDIRSPGLGDTAMYLCATSRSLGQGEDTQYFGPGTRLTVL.

This clone was found once. The chain is built from TRBV14 and TRBJ2-1; TRBD1 might be the D (7 bases). Germline CDR1 reads SGHDN; CDR2 reads FVKESK. V lost 0 bases and J lost 6, with 12 bases in between. The CDR3 loop spans 15 amino acids. Written as DNA, the CDR3 is TGTGCCAGCAGCCAAGACAGGGGGGTCATCAATGAGCAGTTCTTC. Amino acid sequence: CASSQDRGVINEQFF. The whole variable domain, remainder taken from reference TRBV14 and TRBJ2-1, is EAGVTQFPSHSVIEKGQTVTLRCDPISGHDNLYWYRRVMGKEIKFLLHFVKESKQDESGMPNNRFLAERTGGTYSTLKVQPAELEDSGVYFCASSQDRGVINEQFFGPGTRLTVL.

The genes are TRBV11-3 and TRBJ2-3, with TRBD2 matching over 7 bases. The CDR3 totals 14 residues. In germline, CDR1 is SGHNT, CDR2 YENEEA. V was clipped by 5 bases and J by 3 bases; unmatched bases: 5. The CDR3, as DNA: TGTGCCAGCAGCCGTGGGGAGGGAACAGATACGCAGTATTTT. Translation gives CASSRGEGTDTQYF.

This clone came up once. This chain connects TRBV5-1 to TRBJ1-1; 7 nucleotides align to TRBD1. The CDR3 runs to 14 residues. Germline lookup yields CDR1 SGHRS and CDR2 YFSETQ. The V segment lost 4 bases and the J segment 3 bases; nucleotides outside the gene matches: 6. The DNA for the CDR3 is TGCGCCAGCAGCCAAGGGACAGTATACACTGAAGCTTTCTTT. This sequence encodes CASSQGTVYTEAFF.

The gene calls are TRBV5-6 and TRBJ2-7; 11 nucleotides match TRBD2. From germline, CDR1 is SGHDT and CDR2 YYEEEE. The CDR3 has 15 amino acids. V gave up 2 bases and J gave up 3 bases; unmatched junction bases: 4. The CDR3 nucleotides are TGTGCCAGCAGCTTAATGACTAGCGGGAACTACGAGCAGTACGTC. Translated: CASSLMTSGNYEQYV.

The CDR3 reads CASSDRVPGELFF. The CDR3 DNA is TGTGCCAGTAGCGACAGGGTACCGGGGGAGCTGTTTTTT. The V gene is TRBV19, the J gene TRBJ2-2; 7 nucleotides agree with TRBD1. The germline V gene has CDR1 LNHDA and CDR2 SQIVND (reference sequence). V lost 6 bases to trimming and J lost 8 bases; unmatched junction nucleotides: 6. The CDR3 is made up of 13 amino acids.

In its sample, this clone was seen once. J is TRBJ2-7 and V is TRBV27; D possibly corresponds to TRBD2 (6 bases). The V end lost 7 bases, the J end lost 0 bases, and 7 bases lay between the germline ends. CDR1 is MNHEY, CDR2 SMNVEV, per germline (reference sequence). The CDR3 contains 12 residues. In nucleotides, the CDR3 is TGTGCCAGCATCGGGAGCTCCTACGAGCAGTACTTC. It is translated as CASIGSSYEQYF.

V usage is TRBV5-1 and J usage is TRBJ2-4; 10 bases line up with TRBD2. The trim removed 1 base at V and 7 bases at J, leaving 5 bases unmatched. CDR1 and CDR2 from the germline V gene are SGHRS and YFSETQ. The CDR3 sequence is 15 residues long. Here the CDR3 reads CASSLSGGGSNIQYF. Written as DNA, the CDR3 is TGCGCCAGCAGCTTGAGCGGGGGGGGGAGTAACATTCAGTACTTC.

V and J are TRBV2 and TRBJ2-1; D call uncertain. CDR1 SNHLY and CDR2 FYNNEI come from the germline V gene. V was shortened by 8 bases and J by 3 bases, with 11 bases between the two germline ends. The CDR3 covers 13 residues. The CDR3 DNA reads as TGTGCCAGCGCGACTGGTAACTACAATGAGCAGTTCTTC. This sequence encodes CASATGNYNEQFF.

The chain carries TRBV11-3 and TRBJ2-2; a possible D gene is TRBD1 (6 bases). The germline CDR1 and CDR2 sequences are SGHNT and YENEEA. The CDR3 spans 14 residues. Trimming took 5 bases from V and 4 from J, leaving 11 bases between them. CDR3 sequence reads: CASSPGQSTGELFF. The CDR3, as DNA: TGTGCCAGCAGCCCAGGACAGTCCACCGGGGAGCTGTTTTTT. Full variable domain (rest looked up from reference TRBV11-3 and TRBJ2-2): EAGVVQSPRYKIIEKKQPVAFWCNPISGHNTLYWYLQNLGQGPELLIRYENEEAVDDSQLPKDRFSAERLKGVDSTLKIQPAELGDSAVYLCASSPGQSTGELFFGEGSRLTVL.

The rearrangement uses TRBV13 and TRBJ1-1, with 7 bases identical to TRBD1. CDR3 size: 12 residues. Germline CDR1 and CDR2: PRHDT and FYEKMQ (reference sequence). Trimming took 3 bases from V and 9 from J; bases not matched to a gene: 4. CDR3 coding DNA: TGTGCCAGCAGCTTCGGACAGGCACAAGCTTTCTTT. Protein sequence: CASSFGQAQAFF.

This chain connects TRBV18 to TRBJ2-5; 9 bases are a match to TRBD1. Germline trimming cut 3 bases from V and 5 bases from J; bases unmatched to any gene: 4. This CDR3 comprises 14 residues. Germline CDR1 reads KGHSH; CDR2 reads LQKENI. DNA of the CDR3: TGTGCCAGCTCACCCAACAGGGGGCAGGAGACCCAGTACTTC. Translation: CASSPNRGQETQYF.

Comment on this clone: Other DNA sequences within the sample encode an identical CDR3. V and J are TRBV6-5 and TRBJ1-1; no reliable D call. The V end lost 0 bases, the J end lost 1 base, and 6 bases lay between the germline ends. Looked up from germline, CDR1 is MNHEY and CDR2 is SVGAGI. The CDR3 length is 14 residues. The CDR3 loop reads CASSYSGGNTEAFF. The CDR3 bases are TGTGCCAGCAGTTACTCAGGAGGGAACACTGAAGCTTTCTTT.

This clone was seen only once. The chain has TRBV5-4 and TRBJ2-5; D possibly corresponds to TRBD2 (6 bases). The CDR3 consists of 16 residues. Germline CDR1 and CDR2: SGHNT and YYREEE (reference sequence). V gave up 4 bases and J gave up 7 bases, with 23 bases separating them. CDR3 residues: CASSDLTLWRDGTQYF. Written as DNA, the CDR3 is TGTGCCAGCAGCGACCTGACTCTCTGGCGGGATGGGACCCAGTACTTC.

This clone was picked up a small number of times. The V and J genes are TRBV5-1 and TRBJ2-1, with 9 bases that match TRBD2. The germline V gene encodes CDR1 SGHRS and CDR2 YFSETQ. This CDR3 spans 14 amino acids. The V gene end was trimmed by 5 bases and the J gene end by 5 bases; junction bases not matched to a gene: 5. This CDR3 is CASRGLAGDNEQFF. The CDR3 nucleotides read TGCGCCAGCAGGGGACTAGCAGGTGACAATGAGCAGTTCTTC.

This rearrangement joins TRBV6-6 to TRBJ2-7, with TRBD1 as a possible D gene (5 bases). The V end lost 6 bases, the J end lost 3 bases, and 18 bases lay between the germline ends. This CDR3 is built from 15 residues. Germline V gives CDR1 MNHNY, CDR2 SVGAGI (reference sequence). This chain's CDR3 is CASSSTGLKDYEQYF. Here the CDR3 DNA reads TGTGCCAGCAGCTCAACAGGCCTTAAGGACTACGAGCAGTACTTC.

V gene TRBV10-3 combines with J gene TRBJ2-2; 11 bases fit TRBD1. Unmatched junction bases numbered 6, after V lost 6 bases and J lost 6 bases. The germline V gene has CDR1 ENHRY and CDR2 SYGVKD. This CDR3 comprises 15 residues. The CDR3 here is CAIRSGQGAAGELFF. Here the CDR3 DNA reads TGTGCCATCAGATCTGGACAGGGGGCTGCCGGGGAGCTGTTTTTT.